There are many counts of the clone carrying this TCR beta chain. The time point denotes: blood at routine non-recurrence follow-up after resection. Whole RNA was taken from tumor, nontumor lung or frozen PBMC; it was then sequenced unsorted. This specimen belongs to a study of spatial heterogeneity in lung cancer. Study background: PBMC samples from follow-up, where available, were sequenced a median of around 22 months after resection.

Each TCR cDNA molecule bore a unique molecular identifier. A single record per CDR3 protein comes from TCRdb applying MiXCR to the 5' RACE reads. The table shows 20,000 to 30,000 distinct CDR3 sequences, with about 5.6% occurring only once. The CDR3 extends over 16 amino acids. Germline V gene lookup returns CDR1 LGHDT and CDR2 YNNKEL (reference sequence). The V and J ends lost 1 base and 4 bases respectively, with 13 bases between them. The V and J genes are TRBV3-1 and TRBJ2-2; D may match TRBD1 or TRBD2 (6 bases each). The TCR comes from a male donor with early-stage non-small cell lung cancer. The specimen was PBMCs, collected at follow-up. The DNA of the CDR3 is TGTGCCAGCAGCCAAGTGCCGGGGGCGGGCACCGGGGAGCTGTTTTTT. Encoded protein: CASSQVPGAGTGELFF.